This T cell receptor (beta chain) was documented in a study of cytomegalovirus exposure and HLA in healthy donors. Study-wide results and caveats: A previous analysis found most TCR beta V segments productive roughly 90% or roughly 30% of the time. A classifier reportedly called cytomegalovirus status with high sensitivity and specificity.

Donors were ostensibly healthy at sampling, although undocumented immune exposures were probable. About this clone itself: Antigen: not known.

Researchers ran the PCR with 60 Vbeta and 13 Jbeta primers. Profiling relied on immunoSEQ multiplex PCR, and the TCRdb table lists in-frame clones only, not all of them. This table has roughly 130,000 clones, more than 75% appearing once. The source of this sequence is a female donor in good health and CMV-seronegative. Sequenced sample: PBMCs.

The CDR3 reads CASSLWLAGEGTQYF. In nucleotides, the CDR3 is TGTGCCAGCAGCTTATGGCTAGCGGGAGAGGGGACCCAGTACTTC. This chain connects TRBV7-2 to TRBJ2-5; 10 nucleotides line up with TRBD2. The length of the CDR3 is 15 residues. V dropped 2 bases and J dropped 7; count of bases not matched to a gene: 7. Per germline, CDR1 SGHTA and CDR2 FQGNSA.